Listed below are T cell receptor beta chains from one sample, sequenced in a study of beta chain features in type 1 diabetes. Only in-frame clones appear in the TCRdb table, and some are missing; sequencing was by immunoSEQ multiplex PCR. The sample consists of some 170,000 clones, 50% to 70% of them appearing once. The source material was naive CD4+ T cells from blood. The source is a man between 25 and 39 years old with type 1 diabetes. Both conserved end residues are part of each CDR3. D genes are given only for firm matches. Clone size appears in some rows only: once, few, many, or a class for an expanded clone.

TGCGCCAGCAGCCACCCTTTGGGGACAAAGTCCTACGAGCAGTACTTC	CASSHPLGTKSYEQYF	few	TRBV5-1	.	TRBJ2-7
TGTGCCTGGAGCGTCCAGGGGCCAGAGACCCAGTACTTC	CAWSVQGPETQYF	few	TRBV30	.	TRBJ2-5
TGTGCCAGCATCCAAACCGGGACAGATACGCAGTATTTT	CASIQTGTDTQYF	once	TRBV6-5	.	TRBJ2-3
TGTGCCAGCAGCTCTACCACTAGCGGTTTCTACAATGAGCAGTTCTTC	CASSSTTSGFYNEQFF	few	TRBV7-2	TRBD2	TRBJ2-1
TGTGCCAGCACCCCGGGACAGGGGCATTCACCCCTCCACTTT	CASTPGQGHSPLHF	once	TRBV2	TRBD1	TRBJ1-6
TGTGCCAGCAGCTTGTCAGAGGCCTCGCAGTATTTT	CASSLSEASQYF	.	TRBV5-6	.	TRBJ2-3
TGCGCCAGCAGCCCAATGGGGGCAAGGAACAATGAGCAGTTCTTC	CASSPMGARNNEQFF	few	TRBV5-1	.	TRBJ2-1
TGCAGCGTGGACTCCTCCCAAGAGACCCAGTACTTC	CSVDSSQETQYF	once	TRBV29-1	.	TRBJ2-5
TGTGCCAGCTCACCACGCGACAATGAGCAGTTCTTC	CASSPRDNEQFF	.	TRBV18	.	TRBJ2-1
TGTGCCAGCAGCGACAGGGTCCATAGCACAGATACGCAGTATTTT	CASSDRVHSTDTQYF	few	TRBV5-6	TRBD1	TRBJ2-3
TGTGCCAGCAGTGACGACAGGGGGCATGGCTACACCTTC	CASSDDRGHGYTF	.	TRBV2	TRBD1	TRBJ1-2
TGTGCCAGCAGAACAGGGGAAAATGAAAAACTGTTTTTT	CASRTGENEKLFF	.	TRBV2	TRBD1	TRBJ1-4
TGCAGTGCTCAGCTAGGGGACGAGCAGTACTTC	CSAQLGDEQYF	.	TRBV20-1	.	TRBJ2-7
TGTGCCTGGAGTTCAGGGGAGAGCACCGGGGAGCTGTTTTTT	CAWSSGESTGELFF	few	TRBV30	.	TRBJ2-2
TGTGCCTGGAGTGTGTCCATTAGCAATCAGCCCCAGCATTTT	CAWSVSISNQPQHF	.	TRBV30	.	TRBJ1-5
TGCAGCGCAGGGGGCGAGGGGCGGACGCAGTATTTT	CSAGGEGRTQYF	.	TRBV29-1	TRBD1	TRBJ2-3
TGTGCCAGCAGGGGGACAGGGGAGACCGGGGAGCTGTTTTTT	CASRGTGETGELFF	.	TRBV27	TRBD1	TRBJ2-2
TGTGCCAGCAGCTTAGCCGGGACAAGGGGCCTGGAGACCCAGTACTTC	CASSLAGTRGLETQYF	.	TRBV7-2	.	TRBJ2-5
TGCGCCAGCAGCTTTAACAGGGAAGATACGCAGTATTTT	CASSFNREDTQYF	.	TRBV5-1	.	TRBJ2-3
TGCAGCGTTGGACAGGGGCGGAATCAGCCCCAGCATTTT	CSVGQGRNQPQHF	few	TRBV29-1	TRBD1	TRBJ1-5
TGTGCCAGCGACAGGGGGCAAGGGACCCAGTACTTC	CASDRGQGTQYF	.	TRBV25-1	TRBD1	TRBJ2-5